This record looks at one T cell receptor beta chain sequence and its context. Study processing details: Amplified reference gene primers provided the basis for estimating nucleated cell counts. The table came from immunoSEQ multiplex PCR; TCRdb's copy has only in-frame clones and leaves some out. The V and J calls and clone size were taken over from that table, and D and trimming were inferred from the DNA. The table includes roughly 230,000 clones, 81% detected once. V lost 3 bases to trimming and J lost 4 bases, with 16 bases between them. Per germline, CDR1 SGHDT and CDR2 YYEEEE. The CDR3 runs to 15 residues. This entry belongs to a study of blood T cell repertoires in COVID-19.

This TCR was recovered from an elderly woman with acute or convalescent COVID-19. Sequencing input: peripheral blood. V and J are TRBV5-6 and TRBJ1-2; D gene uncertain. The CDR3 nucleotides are TGTGCCAGCAGCTCCGTGACTACTGGGTTCTATGGCTACACCTTC. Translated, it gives CASSSVTTGFYGYTF.